A few counts support the clone carrying this T cell receptor (beta chain). Germline and junction disagree at one end, which may indicate a read error. TCRdb passed the PCR reads through MiXCR, listing each CDR3 protein once. This sample has roughly 320,000 distinct CDR3 sequences, with 24% found just once. The CDR3 runs 12 residues. CDR1 and CDR2 from the germline V gene are MNHEY and SVGAGI. The data stem from a study of molecular identifiers for immune sequencing clone quantification. This clonotype was obtained from a human donor in good health. Some libraries in this study had Jurkat cell RNA spiked in. Sequencing used naive CD8+ T cells from blood, with Jurkat cell RNA spiked in. Documented subset: FACS-sorted CD8+CD4-CCR7+CD45RA+ naive T cells. The V and J genes are TRBV6-5 and TRBJ2-7; TRBD1 or TRBD2 may be the D gene (6 bases each). The CDR3 DNA is TGTGCCAGCAGTTATTCGGGGGCACAATGGGGCTTC. Translated, it gives CASSYSGAQWGF.